This TCR beta chain was recorded in a study of cytomegalovirus exposure and HLA in healthy donors. With 60 Vbeta and 13 Jbeta primers, the PCR was carried out. This table comes from immunoSEQ multiplex PCR, and its TCRdb copy is limited to in-frame clones, with some not included. This table holds more than 200,000 clones, 65% to 80% found once. Germline lookup yields CDR1 MNHNS and CDR2 SASEGT. This CDR3 is built from 14 residues. V trimming: 7 bases; J trimming: 5 bases; junction bases outside the gene matches: 10. This receptor was obtained from a girl under 10 years old in good health and CMV-seronegative. This rearrangement joins TRBV6-1 to TRBJ1-2; 7 nucleotides match TRBD1. The sequenced sample was PBMCs. This chain's CDR3 is CASTQGTANYGYTF. DNA of the CDR3: TGTGCCAGCACCCAGGGGACAGCAAATTATGGCTACACCTTC.